These T cell receptor beta chains were read from a single sample in a study of shared clonotypes between healthy human individuals. Clones were read by immunoSEQ multiplex PCR, and TCRdb kept only the in-frame ones, dropping some. The sample lists 2 million to 2.5 million clones, 90% to 96% occurring once. Material: naive CD4+ T cells sorted from blood. Receptor source: a man aged 18 to 29 in good health. The conserved cysteine and the conserved F or W are not part of the CDR3 here. The D gene is left open where the match is weak.

TRBJ1-2 TRBD1 TRBV5-1 ASRLDRGNYGYT
TRBJ1-4 TRBD1 TRBV5-1 ASSLGTGGFSGNEKLF
TRBJ2-1 TRBD2 TRBV10-3 AIRGLAGRNEQF
TRBJ2-7 . TRBV6-1 ASSEEHRVYEQY
TRBJ2-3 TRBD2 TRBV2 ASSPMTSGKTDTQY
TRBJ1-5 . TRBV28 ASSFGGKQPQH
TRBJ1-1 . TRBV30 AWSIGGDTEAF
TRBJ2-7 . TRBV7-6 ASSLSQTPYEQY
TRBJ2-7 . TRBV6-1 ASRGWDGQY
TRBJ2-7 . TRBV7-2 ASSFAIEQY
TRBJ1-2 TRBD1 TRBV6-5 ASSSWTGLQGYT
TRBJ1-6 . TRBV28 ASSLGQSYNSPLH
TRBJ2-7 . TRBV7-2 ASSLGVITSYEQY
TRBJ1-1 . TRBV7-6 ASSLAGDTMNTEAF
TRBJ2-1 TRBD2 TRBV30 AWNGGGDNEQF
TRBJ1-2 . TRBV30 AWRPTGGYT
TRBJ2-3 TRBD2 TRBV18 ASSPIAGGTTDTQY
TRBJ1-3 . TRBV11-3 ASTKKERVRGNTIY
TRBJ1-1 . TRBV9 ASSVDQGRNTEAF
TRBJ2-7 TRBD2 TRBV5-5 ASRPGLAVPYEQY
TRBJ1-5 . TRBV19 ASRMVRGGDQPQH
TRBJ2-5 TRBD2 TRBV5-1 ASSFSLAGGGETQY
TRBJ2-3 TRBD2 TRBV5-4 ASSPSGLAGRTDTQY
TRBJ2-1 TRBD2 TRBV5-4 ASSPSSGSHNEQF
TRBJ1-1 . TRBV7-2 ASSFVSNPNTEAF
TRBJ2-3 TRBD2 TRBV19 ASSAAGRLGTQY
TRBJ2-5 . TRBV6-5 ASSSFMISGGETQY
TRBJ1-2 TRBD1 TRBV6-5 ASSRPQTGGYGYT
TRBJ1-5 . TRBV15 ATSRSLSGLGNQPQH
TRBJ2-6 . TRBV30 AWSLDSGANVLT
TRBJ2-7 TRBD1 TRBV7-9 ASSLSRGPYEQY
TRBJ1-2 . TRBV7-2 ASSLDGYGYT
TRBJ2-1 TRBD1 TRBV7-3 ASSLPRDSYNEQF
TRBJ2-3 . TRBV30 AWSYRGGDTQY
TRBJ2-3 TRBD1 TRBV6-6 ASRAEGATDTQY
TRBJ1-6 TRBD1 TRBV6-1 ASSEGGTTGGMSLH
TRBJ1-3 . TRBV2 ASSPRGFGNTIY
TRBJ2-6 TRBD1 TRBV30 AWSAPVIPWDRGYSGANVLT
TRBJ1-2 . TRBV5-1 ASRLTNGARYT
TRBJ1-4 . TRBV18 ASSPGPNEKLF
TRBJ1-5 . TRBV10-3 AISEGVGLNQPQH
TRBJ1-3 TRBD1 TRBV4-1 ASSPVIDRDLSGNTIY
TRBJ1-4 . TRBV19 ATRGRIDEKLF
TRBJ2-3 TRBD1 TRBV9 ASSVEGQGSDTQY
TRBJ2-7 . TRBV6-6 ASSNRDFPEQY
TRBJ1-5 . TRBV4-2 ASRRGGTDQPQH
TRBJ2-5 TRBD2 TRBV30 AWSRTRPQETQY
TRBJ2-2 . TRBV5-1 ASSLGGSGELF
TRBJ2-1 . TRBV19 ASSPTHRNEQF
TRBJ2-1 . TRBV7-6 ASSLAGGRANEQF
TRBJ2-3 TRBD1 TRBV5-1 ASSWGQGAYRDTQY